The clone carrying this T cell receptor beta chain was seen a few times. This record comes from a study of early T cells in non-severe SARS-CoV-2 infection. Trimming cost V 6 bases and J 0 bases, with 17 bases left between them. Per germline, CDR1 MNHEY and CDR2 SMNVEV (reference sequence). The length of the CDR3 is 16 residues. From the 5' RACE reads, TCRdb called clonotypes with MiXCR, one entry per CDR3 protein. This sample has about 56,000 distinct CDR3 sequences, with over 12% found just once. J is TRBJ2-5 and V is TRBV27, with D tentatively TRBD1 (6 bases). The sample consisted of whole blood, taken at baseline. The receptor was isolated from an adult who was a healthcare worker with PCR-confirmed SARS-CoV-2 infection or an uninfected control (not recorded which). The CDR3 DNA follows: TGTGCCAGCAGGGGACAACCGGGATCGTACCAAGAGACCCAGTACTTC. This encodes CASRGQPGSYQETQYF.